This entry lists 17 T cell receptor beta chains sequenced from one sample in a study of CD8+ T cells in alopecia areata (dated by TCRdb to the late 2010s). Receptor libraries were prepared by the immunoSEQ multiplex PCR assay. For TCR sequencing, RNA was extracted from every sample and reverse transcribed into cDNA to serve as template. This is the immuneACCESS table as TCRdb keeps it, with only in-frame sequences that have V and J called. A part of the clones is gone; compared with another copy, unresolved V genes explain less than half, and the rest is unexplained. This sample lists about 130,000 clones; more than 40% were detected once. The ten biggest clones cover around 20% of the sample. This sample's time point label indicates: baseline before oral tofacitinib. Specimen: CD8+ T cells sorted from blood, collected at week 0. The receptors derive from a human donor with alopecia areata.

The rearrangement uses TRBV9 and TRBJ2-7, with TRBD1 matching 8 bases. CDR1 and CDR2 from the germline V gene are SGDLS and YYNGEE. The CDR3 extends over 15 amino acids. Germline trimming cut 1 base from V and 3 bases from J; bases unmatched to any gene: 6. DNA for the CDR3: TGTGCCAGCAGCGTACGGACAGGGACGGTCTACGAGCAGTACTTC. Translation: CASSVRTGTVYEQYF.

With regard to this clone: A read error is the likely source, as a far larger clone sits one nucleotide away. V and J are TRBV6-6 and TRBJ2-2; D gene unclear. Germline loops: CDR1 MNHNY, CDR2 SVGAGI (reference sequence). The CDR3 is made up of 13 amino acids. The CDR3, as DNA: TGTGCCAGCAGTGACTCGGACACCGGGGAGCTGTTTTTT. It specifies CASSDSDTGELFF.

The rearrangement joins TRBV30 to TRBJ1-4; D is possibly TRBD1 (5 bases). This CDR3 comprises 11 residues. The V gene's germline CDR1 is GTSNPN and CDR2 SVGIG (reference sequence). V gave up 6 bases and J gave up 7 bases, with 9 bases separating them. The CDR3 region is CACGDGEKLFF. The CDR3 nucleotides read TGTGCCTGCGGGGACGGTGAAAAACTGTTTTTT.

The chain uses TRBV13 and TRBJ2-5, with TRBD1 matching 10 bases. Gene TRBJ2-7 matches the end of the DNA better, so the J call may be wrong. There are 19 residues in the CDR3. CDR1 PRHDT and CDR2 FYEKMQ come from the germline V gene (reference sequence). The CDR3 sequence: CASSQGGPDRGLFRYEQYF. Written as DNA, the CDR3 is TGTGCCAGCAGCCAAGGGGGACCAGACAGGGGGCTGTTCAGGTACGAGCAGTACTTC.

In DNA, the CDR3 is TGTGCCAGCAGCCCAGGGAGCGGCTACACCTTC. Translation gives CASSPGSGYTF. The V and J genes are TRBV13 and TRBJ1-2; D is possibly TRBD1 (5 bases). V was trimmed by 5 bases and J by 8 bases, leaving 9 bases between them. CDR3 length equals 11 residues. Germline CDR1 reads PRHDT; CDR2 reads FYEKMQ (reference sequence).

This clone has only a few counts. The V call is TRBV27, the J call TRBJ1-2; D is possibly TRBD1 (6 bases). The germline V and J ends were trimmed by 5 bases and 7 bases, with 14 bases remaining between them. The CDR3 is 13 residues long. Germline lookup yields CDR1 MNHEY and CDR2 SMNVEV (reference sequence). The DNA of the CDR3 is TGTGCCAGCAGTCCACGGACAGTGAGTGGCTACACCTTC. The encoded protein is CASSPRTVSGYTF.

In its sample, this clone was seen a few times. The chain has TRBV6-5 and TRBJ2-2; D not certain. The CDR3 sequence is 13 residues long. V shed 2 bases and J shed 6 bases, with 7 bases lying between them. Germline V gives CDR1 MNHEY, CDR2 SVGAGI. The CDR3 coding sequence is TGTGCCAGCAGTTACGGGGATCCCGGGGAGCTGTTTTTT. Translated, it gives CASSYGDPGELFF.

V usage is TRBV4-1 and J usage is TRBJ1-1; D call uncertain. Germline CDR1 and CDR2: MGHRA and YSYEKL. The length of the CDR3 is 15 residues. V was trimmed by 0 bases and J by 0 bases, leaving 8 bases between them. The CDR3 coding sequence is TGCGCCAGCAGCCAAGATCCACAGCTGAACACTGAAGCTTTCTTT. This translates into CASSQDPQLNTEAFF.

The chain links TRBV29-1 to TRBJ1-2, with D tentatively TRBD1 (5 bases). The CDR3 is 16 amino acids. Germline assignment: CDR1 SQVTM and CDR2 ANQGSEA. Trimming shortened V by 0 bases and J by 4 bases, and 18 bases separated the two germline ends. CDR3 DNA: TGCAGCGTTGAAGAGTCCGAGGGACCCGGGGCCTATGGCTACACCTTC. This codes for CSVEESEGPGAYGYTF.

V and J are TRBV5-4 and TRBJ1-6; 7 nucleotides match TRBD1. Germline values: CDR1 SGHNT, CDR2 YYREEE (reference sequence). V lost 4 bases and J lost 5; bases outside the gene matches: 9. The CDR3 extends over 16 amino acids. The CDR3 bases are TGTGCCAGCAGCCCCGGACAGGACGGACATAATTCACCCCTCCACTTT. This encodes CASSPGQDGHNSPLHF.

The chain carries TRBV7-9 and TRBJ2-7; 7 bases map to TRBD1. CDR3 length: 15 residues. Per germline, CDR1 SEHNR and CDR2 FQNEAQ (reference sequence). The V segment lost 1 base and the J segment 1 base; nucleotides outside the gene matches: 4. Written as DNA, the CDR3 is TGTGCCAGCAGCTTAGACAGGGGTTATTCCTACGAGCAGTACTTC. It specifies CASSLDRGYSYEQYF.

The chain recombines TRBV13 with TRBJ1-5; possible D gene TRBD1, 5 bases. The CDR3 loop spans 14 amino acids. Between the trimmed V and J ends, which lost 5 bases and 1 base, there was a span of 9 bases. Germline V CDR1 and CDR2: PRHDT, FYEKMQ (reference sequence). The CDR3 DNA sequence: TGTGCCAGCAGCAACGGACACAGCAATCAGCCCCAGCATTTT. Translated: CASSNGHSNQPQHF.

The J gene is TRBJ2-2, the V gene TRBV6-5; no reliable D call. The V gene's germline CDR1 is MNHEY and CDR2 SVGAGI. The CDR3 sequence is 13 residues long. Trimming pared 4 bases from V and 7 bases from J, leaving 10 bases between. Here the CDR3 DNA reads TGTGCCAGCAGTTTCGGTGGCGGCGGGGAGCTGTTTTTT. It codes for CASSFGGGGELFF.

This clone was counted a few times. The gene calls are TRBV25-1 and TRBJ1-5; a weak D match, TRBD1 (6 bases). The CDR3 runs 17 residues. V lost 4 bases and J lost 2, with 18 bases in between. Per the germline V gene, CDR1 is MGHDK and CDR2 is SYGVNS. In nucleotides, the CDR3 is TGTGCCAGCAGTGCCACCAACCAAGGGGGAGGCAATCAGCCCCAGCATTTT. Amino acid sequence: CASSATNQGGGNQPQHF.

The rearrangement links TRBV11-2 to TRBJ2-3; unclear D gene. The V end was cut by 1 base, the J end by 0 bases, with 8 bases between. The CDR3 length is 15 residues. CDR1 and CDR2 (germline): SGHAT, FQNNGV. CDR3 residues: CASSLVVSSTDTQYF. For the CDR3, the DNA is TGTGCCAGCAGCTTAGTGGTTAGCAGCACAGATACGCAGTATTTT.

A few counts support this clone. This chain connects TRBV13 to TRBJ2-5; no firm D call. CDR3 length: 11 amino acids. V was shortened by 1 base and J by 5 bases, with 2 bases between the two germline ends. Looked up from germline, CDR1 is PRHDT and CDR2 is FYEKMQ (reference sequence). This CDR3 is CASSLAETQYF. As DNA, the CDR3 is TGTGCCAGCAGCTTAGCCGAGACCCAGTACTTC.

The rearrangement links TRBV4-1 to TRBJ2-7, with 8 bases identical to TRBD1. V lost 4 bases and J lost 3; bases outside the gene matches: 5. Germline CDR1 is MGHRA and CDR2 is YSYEKL. The CDR3 length is 14 residues. CDR3 sequence reads: CASSPGQGLYEQYF. The CDR3 bases are TGCGCCAGCAGCCCAGGACAGGGCCTCTACGAGCAGTACTTC.